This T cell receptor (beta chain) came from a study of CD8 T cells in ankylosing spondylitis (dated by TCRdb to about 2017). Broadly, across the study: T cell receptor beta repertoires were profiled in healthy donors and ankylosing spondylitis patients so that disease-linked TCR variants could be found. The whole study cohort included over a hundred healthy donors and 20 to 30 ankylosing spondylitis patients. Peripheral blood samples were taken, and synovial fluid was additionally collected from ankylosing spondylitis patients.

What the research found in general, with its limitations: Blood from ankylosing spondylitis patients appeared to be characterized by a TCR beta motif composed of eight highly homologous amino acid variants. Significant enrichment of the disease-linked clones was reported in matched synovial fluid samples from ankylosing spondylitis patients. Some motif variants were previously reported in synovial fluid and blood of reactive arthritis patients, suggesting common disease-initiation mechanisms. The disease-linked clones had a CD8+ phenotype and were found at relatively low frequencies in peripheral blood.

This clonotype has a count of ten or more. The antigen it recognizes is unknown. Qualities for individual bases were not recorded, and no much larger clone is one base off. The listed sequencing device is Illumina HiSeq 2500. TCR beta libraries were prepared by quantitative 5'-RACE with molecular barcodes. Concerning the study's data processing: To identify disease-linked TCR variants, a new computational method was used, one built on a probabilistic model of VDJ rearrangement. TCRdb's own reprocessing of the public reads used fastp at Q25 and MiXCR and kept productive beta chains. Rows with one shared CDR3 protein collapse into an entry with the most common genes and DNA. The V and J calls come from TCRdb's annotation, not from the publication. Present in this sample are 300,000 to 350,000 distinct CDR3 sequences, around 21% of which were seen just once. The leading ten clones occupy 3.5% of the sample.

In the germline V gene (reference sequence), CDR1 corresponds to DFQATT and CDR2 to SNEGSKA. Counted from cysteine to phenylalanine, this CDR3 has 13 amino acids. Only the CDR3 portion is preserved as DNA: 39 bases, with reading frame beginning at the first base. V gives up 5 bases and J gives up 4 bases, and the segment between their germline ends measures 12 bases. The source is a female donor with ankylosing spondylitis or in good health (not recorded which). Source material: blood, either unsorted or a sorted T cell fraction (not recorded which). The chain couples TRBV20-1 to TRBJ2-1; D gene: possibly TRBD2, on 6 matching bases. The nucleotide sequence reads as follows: TGCAGTGCTTTGGGACTCGTATACAATGAGCAGTTCTTC. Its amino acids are CSALGLVYNEQFF.